What follows is one T cell receptor beta chain and its context. This clonotype showed up many times. Its antigen remains undetermined. Per-nucleotide qualities are absent, and no much larger clonotype sits a single base away. This sample is part of a study of T cells after yellow fever vaccination (dated by TCRdb to about 2019). For context, the study as a whole: The SMART-Seq v4 Ultra Low Input RNA kit was used to prepare libraries from fractions with low cell numbers. Bulk TCR alpha and beta repertoires were sequenced longitudinally to track T-cell clones before and after primary and booster YFV17D yellow fever vaccination. Two healthy male donors, one aged 18 to 30 and one aged 30 to 40 years, were included in the cohort. Blood was drawn at multiple timepoints before and after primary and secondary immunization, with bulk PBMC replicates and cell subsets isolated. Study-level results and caveats: Most clones expanded after primary vaccination (96% of CD4 and over 80% of CD8) were re-detected after the booster, suggesting that broad memory maintenance occurred. Because the study included only a couple of donors, the extent to which the findings can be generalized is limited. Computational filtering was needed because FACS-sorted repertoires could contain abundant contaminating clonotypes from the bulk population. A small share of clonotypes was detected in both CD4 and CD8 compartments, with the overlap likely arising from convergent recombination. The secondary T-cell response was weaker than the primary response but faster, peaking on day 5 instead of day 15.

The instrument was an Illumina NovaSeq 6000. TCR cDNA was made using 5'RACE template switching, a step that added a universal primer site and unique molecular identifiers. cDNA synthesis was primed from both the TCR alpha and TCR beta constant segments. Library amplification used two PCR steps, and the second PCR step added sample barcodes and sequencing adapters. Libraries were sequenced on Illumina HiSeq 2500 (2x100 bp) or NovaSeq (2x150 bp). For the original study's pipeline: MIGEC handled demultiplexing of reads and collapsing into UMI consensus sequences, while MiXCR performed V(D)J alignment. Vaccine-responding clonotypes were defined with edgeR using replicate PBMC samples, requiring FDR below 0.01 and a log2 fold change above 5 up to day 15. CD4 or CD8 identity was assigned to each bulk clonotype according to whether the clonotype was present at higher abundance in the sequenced CD4 repertoire or the sequenced CD8 repertoire. The public reads were quality trimmed at Q25 with fastp and then assembled into clones with MiXCR by TCRdb, keeping productive beta chains. Every distinct CDR3 protein forms one entry, paired with its most common genes and DNA. The V and J calls were not made by the authors but by TCRdb's processing. This sample is represented by about 310,000 distinct CDR3 sequences; around 3.6% of them were singletons. The ten largest clones take up 20% to 25% of the sample.

The V end loses 3 bases and the J end loses 10 bases, and a stretch of 7 bases separates them. The CDR3 contains 11 residues, cysteine and phenylalanine counted. The only DNA kept is the CDR3, 33 bases in frame from the first base. The treatment or condition label here, explained by the study, means: live attenuated yellow fever vaccine strain. At every blood-draw timepoint, two biological replicates of bulk PBMCs were collected. A standard Ficoll-Paque protocol was used to isolate PBMCs from peripheral blood. TriZol was used to extract RNA from bulk PBMCs, CD4 and CD8 fractions, and dextramer-positive and dextramer-negative fractions.

The chain is assembled from TRBV12-3 or TRBV12-4 and TRBJ2-1; TRBD1 is a weak D gene call, 5 bases matching. The source is a man aged 18 to 35 who received the YFV17D yellow fever vaccine. The input for sequencing was PBMCs, taken on the day of the yellow fever booster vaccination. The nucleotide sequence is given as TGTGCCAGCAGTTTTAGGGGAGAGCAGTTCTTC. The encoded protein is CASSFRGEQFF.